The TCR beta chain described here comes from a study of blood T cell repertoires in COVID-19. Overall study context: Donors in the United States, Italy and Spain gave samples during acute or convalescent COVID-19. T cells, B-cell-depleted T cells, or PBMCs supplied cDNA or gDNA.

Methods used by the authors: Estimation of nucleated cell counts was performed using reference gene primer amplification. Produced via immunoSEQ multiplex PCR; TCRdb's table is partial and in-frame only. From that table come the V and J calls and clone size; the DNA was used to work out D and trimming. The sample lists 65,000 to 85,000 clones, under 95% seen once, with 5.8% in the top ten. With V trimmed by 7 bases and J by 6 bases, 10 bases remained unmatched. Germline CDR1 is SQVTM and CDR2 is ANQGSEA. This CDR3 contains 13 residues. Sequencing was performed on peripheral blood. This chain links TRBV29-1 with TRBJ2-7, with TRBD1 matching over 9 bases. The TCR sequence derives from a human donor in a cohort sampled during active COVID-19. CDR3 protein: CSGQKTGGGEQYF. The CDR3, as DNA: TGCAGCGGCCAAAAGACAGGGGGGGGCGAGCAGTACTTC.